The 5 T cell receptor beta chains presented below share a single source sample, sequenced in a study of cytomegalovirus exposure and HLA in healthy donors. PCR used 60 Vbeta primers and 13 Jbeta primers. Clones were sequenced by immunoSEQ multiplex PCR, and TCRdb holds only the in-frame ones, with some missing. Here the sample spans 190,000 or so clones, approximately 80% being singletons. The sequencing input was PBMCs. These receptors all stem from a boy aged 2 to 10 in good health and CMV-seronegative.

This clone was seen only once. This chain joins TRBV19 and TRBJ1-2, with 9 bases fitting TRBD1. In germline, CDR1 is LNHDA, CDR2 SQIVND (reference sequence). V shed 7 bases and J 2 bases; nucleotides not matched to a gene: 17. The CDR3 sequence is 18 residues long. The CDR3 loop is CASTNRDRVLPINYGYTF. The CDR3 DNA follows: TGTGCCAGTACGAACCGGGACAGGGTCCTCCCAATCAACTATGGCTACACCTTC.

V and J are TRBV7-2 and TRBJ2-3; TRBD2 matches at 7 bases. The CDR3 is 14 residues long. CDR1 is SGHTA, CDR2 FQGNSA, per germline. J was trimmed by 1 base and V by 4 bases; bases with no gene match: 2. The CDR3 loop reads CASSSTSGTDTQYF. As DNA, the CDR3 is TGTGCCAGCAGCTCCACTAGCGGCACAGATACGCAGTATTTT.

The gene calls are TRBV7-9 and TRBJ2-3; 11 bases are shared with TRBD2. CDR1 and CDR2 from the germline V gene are SEHNR and FQNEAQ (reference sequence). Trimming took 5 bases from V and 6 from J; bases not matched to a gene: 10. The CDR3 length is 16 residues. CDR3 protein: CASSPASGGYEDTQYF. DNA for the CDR3: TGTGCCAGCAGCCCCGCTAGCGGGGGGTACGAGGATACGCAGTATTTT.

V usage is TRBV5-4 and J usage is TRBJ2-3; 7 bases fit TRBD2. Unmatched junction bases numbered 0, after V lost 4 bases and J lost 4 bases. Germline V gives CDR1 SGHNT, CDR2 YYREEE (reference sequence). The CDR3 consists of 12 residues. The CDR3 DNA reads TGTGCCAGCAGCCGGGAGGCAGATACGCAGTATTTT. The encoded protein is CASSREADTQYF.

This chain links TRBV7-9 with TRBJ2-7, with D hard to call. The CDR3 runs to 14 residues. V was shortened by 8 bases and J by 9 bases, with 23 bases between the two germline ends. Germline CDR1 is SEHNR and CDR2 is FQNEAQ (reference sequence). The CDR3 protein is CASAPPGPFRAQYF. In nucleotides, the CDR3 is TGTGCCAGCGCACCCCCGGGTCCCTTTCGTGCGCAGTACTTC.